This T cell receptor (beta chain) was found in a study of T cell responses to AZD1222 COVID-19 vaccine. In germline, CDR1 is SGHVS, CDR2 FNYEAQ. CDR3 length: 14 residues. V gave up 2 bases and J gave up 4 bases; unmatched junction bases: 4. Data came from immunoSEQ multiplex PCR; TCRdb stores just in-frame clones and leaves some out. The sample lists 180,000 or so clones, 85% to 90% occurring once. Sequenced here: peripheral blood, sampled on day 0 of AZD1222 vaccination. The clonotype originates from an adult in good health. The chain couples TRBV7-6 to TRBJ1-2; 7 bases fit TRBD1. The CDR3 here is CASSLLEGAYGYTF. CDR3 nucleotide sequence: TGTGCCAGCAGCTTATTGGAGGGGGCCTATGGCTACACCTTC.